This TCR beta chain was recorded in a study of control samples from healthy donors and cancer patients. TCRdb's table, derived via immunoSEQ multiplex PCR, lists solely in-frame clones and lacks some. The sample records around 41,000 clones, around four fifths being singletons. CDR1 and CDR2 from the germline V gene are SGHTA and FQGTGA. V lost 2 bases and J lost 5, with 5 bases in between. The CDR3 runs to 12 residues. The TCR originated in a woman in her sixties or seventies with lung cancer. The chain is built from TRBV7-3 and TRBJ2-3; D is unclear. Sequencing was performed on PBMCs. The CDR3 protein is CASSLLGDTQYF. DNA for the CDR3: TGTGCCAGCAGCTTATTGGGAGATACGCAGTATTTT.